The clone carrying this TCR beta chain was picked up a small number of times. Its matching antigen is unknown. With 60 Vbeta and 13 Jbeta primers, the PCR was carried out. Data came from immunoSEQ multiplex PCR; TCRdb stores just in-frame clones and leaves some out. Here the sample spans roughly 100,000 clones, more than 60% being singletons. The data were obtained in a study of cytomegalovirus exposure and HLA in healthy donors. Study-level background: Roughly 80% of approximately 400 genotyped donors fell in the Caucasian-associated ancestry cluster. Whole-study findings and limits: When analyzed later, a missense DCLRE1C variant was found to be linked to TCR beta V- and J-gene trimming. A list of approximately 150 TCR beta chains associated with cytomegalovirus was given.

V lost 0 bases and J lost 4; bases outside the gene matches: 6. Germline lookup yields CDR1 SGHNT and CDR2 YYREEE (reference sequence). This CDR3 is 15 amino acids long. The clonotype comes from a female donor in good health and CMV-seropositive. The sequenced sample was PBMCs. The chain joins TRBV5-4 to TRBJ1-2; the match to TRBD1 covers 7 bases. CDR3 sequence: CASSLDPQGRYGYTF. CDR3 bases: TGTGCCAGCAGCTTGGACCCACAGGGGCGCTATGGCTACACCTTC.